The clone carrying this T cell receptor (beta chain) was detected many times. Its specificity is unknown. The data derive from a study of T cells in Graves' hyperthyroidism and ophthalmopathy. What was amplified from RNA transcripts were TCR beta CDR3 regions. During a first-round RT-PCR of the TCR CDR3, the HTBI primer set was used. MiXCR, applied by TCRdb to the multiplex PCR reads, yields one record per CDR3 protein. This sample has around 420,000 distinct CDR3 sequences; roughly 14% occur once, and the top ten carry about 7.7%. The trim removed 2 bases at V and 8 bases at J, leaving 11 bases unmatched. CDR3 length equals 16 residues. Germline V gives CDR1 LGHDT, CDR2 YNNKEL (reference sequence). Study observations and caveats: Most thyroid clonotypes that were expanded above 0.001 also turned up in blood.

Material: blood. The sequence was collected from a woman between 18 and 29 years old with Graves' hyperthyroidism. V and J are TRBV3-1 and TRBJ2-1, with 8 bases lining up with TRBD2. In DNA, the CDR3 is TGTGCCAGCAGCCAACCGGGGGGGGCTCGGATGGATGAGCAGTTCTTC. It encodes CASSQPGGARMDEQFF.